This T cell receptor (beta chain) originates from a study of T-cell memory formation after mild COVID-19. Study summary: Each donor largely had its own TCR clusters.

General study results and limits: Among clones contracting day 15 to 85, CD4/CD8 was balanced, whereas later expanders leaned CD4+. Pre-infection memory harbored some responding clones, suggesting cross-reactive memory joined.

The CDR3 runs 18 residues. Trimming left V 6 bases short and J 0 bases short, with 25 bases between. CDR1 DFQATT and CDR2 SNEGSKA come from the germline V gene (reference sequence). 5'RACE with constant-segment primers yielded barcoded, UMI-tagged TCR alpha and TCR beta cDNA libraries. TCRdb independently ran MiXCR on the 5' RACE reads; one entry per CDR3 protein. The data hold some 300,000 distinct CDR3 sequences, with about 20% observed a single time. As regards this clonotype: The antigen is unknown.

The sequenced sample was PBMCs or a T cell subset sorted from them (not recorded which). The V gene is TRBV20-1, the J gene TRBJ2-3; D is ambiguous. The source of this sequence is a young man who had mild COVID-19 (a few samples of this study predate the infection). Cell type and time point are not known. As DNA, the CDR3 is TGCAGTGCCGCCCCGGTTCGGGCAGGACCCTCGAGCACAGATACGCAGTATTTT. It yields the protein CSAAPVRAGPSSTDTQYF.